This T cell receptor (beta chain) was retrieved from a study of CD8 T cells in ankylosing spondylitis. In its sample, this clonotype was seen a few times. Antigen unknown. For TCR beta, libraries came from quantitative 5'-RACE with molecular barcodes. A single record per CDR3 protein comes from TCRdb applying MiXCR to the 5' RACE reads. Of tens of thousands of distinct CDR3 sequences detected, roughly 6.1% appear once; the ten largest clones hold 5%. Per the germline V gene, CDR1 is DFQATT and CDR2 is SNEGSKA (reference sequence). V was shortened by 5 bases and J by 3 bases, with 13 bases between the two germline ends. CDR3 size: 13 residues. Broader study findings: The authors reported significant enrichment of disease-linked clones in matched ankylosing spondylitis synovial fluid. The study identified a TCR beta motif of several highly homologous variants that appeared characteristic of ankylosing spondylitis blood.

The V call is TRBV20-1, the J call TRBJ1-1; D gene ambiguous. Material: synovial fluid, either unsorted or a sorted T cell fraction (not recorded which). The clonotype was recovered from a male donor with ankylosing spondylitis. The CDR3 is CSAGRLLDTEAFF. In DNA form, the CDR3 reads TGCAGTGCTGGGAGACTATTGGACACTGAAGCTTTCTTT.